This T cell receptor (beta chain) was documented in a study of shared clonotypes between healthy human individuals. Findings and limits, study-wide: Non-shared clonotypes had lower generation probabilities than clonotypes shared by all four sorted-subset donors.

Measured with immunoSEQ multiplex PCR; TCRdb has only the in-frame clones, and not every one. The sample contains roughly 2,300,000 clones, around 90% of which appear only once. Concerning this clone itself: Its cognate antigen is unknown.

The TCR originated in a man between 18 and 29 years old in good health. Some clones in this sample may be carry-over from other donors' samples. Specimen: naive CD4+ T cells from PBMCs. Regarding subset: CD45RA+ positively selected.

The CDR3 sequence: CASSLVVGETYEQYF. The DNA for the CDR3 is TGCGCCAGCAGCTTGGTCGTCGGGGAGACCTACGAGCAGTACTTC. The chain uses TRBV5-1 and TRBJ2-7; tentative D call: TRBD2 (5 bases). The V gene lost 0 bases and the J gene lost 2 bases, with 12 bases spanning the gap. This CDR3 is 15 amino acids long. Germline CDR1 SGHRS, CDR2 YFSETQ.